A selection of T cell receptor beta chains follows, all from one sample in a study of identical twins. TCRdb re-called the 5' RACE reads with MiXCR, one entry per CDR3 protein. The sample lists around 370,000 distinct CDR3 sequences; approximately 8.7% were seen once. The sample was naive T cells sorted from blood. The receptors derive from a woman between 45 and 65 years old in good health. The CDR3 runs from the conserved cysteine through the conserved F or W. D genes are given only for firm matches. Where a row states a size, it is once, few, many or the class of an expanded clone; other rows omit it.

CASSLGGQGASNIQYF	TGTGCCAGCAGTTTAGGGGGACAGGGGGCAAGTAACATTCAGTACTTC	TRBD1	NA	TRBV12-3/TRBV12-4	TRBJ2-4
CASSPGTASSGQETQYF	TGCGCCAGCAGTCCGGGGACAGCGTCATCGGGGCAAGAGACCCAGTACTTC	TRBD1	NA	TRBV10-2	TRBJ2-5
CASSSEVEQFF	TGTGCCAGCAGCTCTGAGGTTGAGCAGTTCTTC	NA	few	TRBV11-2	TRBJ2-1
CASSPSGKMVDTQYF	TGTGCCAGCAGCCCTAGCGGGAAAATGGTGGATACGCAGTATTTT	TRBD2	few	TRBV7-9	TRBJ2-3
CASGVAGGNEQFF	TGTGCCAGCGGCGTAGCGGGAGGTAATGAGCAGTTCTTC	TRBD2	many	TRBV27	TRBJ2-1
CAVKGPQALNTEAFF	TGTGCCGTCAAGGGTCCCCAGGCGCTGAACACTGAAGCTTTCTTT	NA	NA	TRBV10-3	TRBJ1-1
CASSLGQRRWEKLFF	TGCGCCAGCAGCTTGGGACAGCGCCGATGGGAAAAACTGTTTTTT	NA	many	TRBV5-1	TRBJ1-4
CSARVDRVGTEAFF	TGCAGTGCTAGAGTAGACAGGGTGGGCACTGAAGCTTTCTTT	TRBD1	many	TRBV20-1	TRBJ1-1
CSARDSGLAGGTYEQYF	TGCAGTGCTAGAGATTCCGGACTAGCTGGCGGGACATACGAGCAGTACTTC	TRBD2	many	TRBV20-1	TRBJ2-7
CASSQDDTEAFF	TGTGCCAGCAGCCAAGACGACACTGAAGCTTTCTTT	NA	few	TRBV3-1	TRBJ1-1
CASSLKVSLGGNTIYF	TGTGCCAGCAGTTTAAAAGTCTCACTGGGGGGAAACACCATATATTTT	NA	many	TRBV6-5	TRBJ1-3
CASSPHGGGPGNTIYF	TGTGCCAGCAGCCCCCATGGGGGGGGACCTGGAAACACCATATATTTT	NA	NA	TRBV12-3/TRBV12-4	TRBJ1-3
CSVEEIYNEQFF	TGCAGCGTTGAAGAAATCTACAATGAGCAGTTCTTC	NA	few	TRBV29-1	TRBJ2-1
CASSWMTGVRTEAFF	TGCGCCAGCAGCTGGATGACAGGGGTGAGGACTGAAGCTTTCTTT	TRBD1	few	TRBV5-1	TRBJ1-1
CASSTRQGSEAFF	TGTGCCAGCAGTACTCGTCAGGGAAGTGAAGCTTTCTTT	NA	many	TRBV12-3/TRBV12-4	TRBJ1-1
CASSTGLESTDTQYF	TGTGCCAGCAGTACCGGACTAGAAAGCACAGATACGCAGTATTTT	TRBD2	many	TRBV12-3/TRBV12-4	TRBJ2-3
CASSPSSGRSNEQFF	TGTGCCAGTAGTCCCTCTAGCGGGAGAAGTAATGAGCAGTTCTTC	TRBD2	NA	TRBV19	TRBJ2-1
CASSAGTGLGANVLTF	TGCGCCAGCAGCGCCGGGACAGGGCTTGGGGCCAACGTCCTGACTTTC	TRBD1	few	TRBV4-1	TRBJ2-6
CASSPDRPDTQYF	TGCGCCAGCAGCCCGGACAGACCAGATACGCAGTATTTT	NA	NA	TRBV5-1	TRBJ2-3
CASSQTLPRAMNTEAFF	TGTGCCAGCAGCCAAACCCTGCCTCGGGCCATGAACACTGAAGCTTTCTTT	NA	NA	TRBV7-9	TRBJ1-1
CASSALRTVQETQYF	TGTGCCAGCAGCGCTCTTAGGACAGTCCAAGAGACCCAGTACTTC	NA	few	TRBV5-5	TRBJ2-5
CASSLDMETQYF	TGTGCCAGCAGCTTAGACATGGAGACCCAGTACTTC	NA	NA	TRBV7-9	TRBJ2-5
CASSLGQGGILEAFF	TGCGCCAGCAGCTTGGGACAGGGGGGGATCCTTGAAGCTTTCTTT	TRBD1	NA	TRBV5-1	TRBJ1-1
CATSAPGVSTDTQYF	TGTGCCACCAGTGCCCCTGGGGTTAGCACAGATACGCAGTATTTT	NA	few	TRBV24-1	TRBJ2-3
CASSLARRGLNEQFF	TGTGCCAGCAGCCTTGCTCGTCGGGGGCTCAATGAGCAGTTCTTC	NA	NA	TRBV12-3/TRBV12-4	TRBJ2-1
CASSLETGTSRTDTQYF	TGTGCCAGCAGTTTAGAGACAGGGACTTCTCGCACAGATACGCAGTATTTT	NA	NA	TRBV12-3/TRBV12-4	TRBJ2-3
CSARDPSLEQYF	TGCAGTGCTAGAGATCCTAGTCTCGAGCAGTACTTC	NA	NA	TRBV20-1	TRBJ2-7
CASSPGVVGTEAFF	TGTGCCAGCAGTCCAGGGGTGGTGGGGACTGAAGCTTTCTTT	NA	many	TRBV12-3/TRBV12-4	TRBJ1-1
CAGYRIIGELFF	TGTGCCGGCTACAGGATTATCGGGGAGCTGTTTTTT	NA	few	TRBV21-1	TRBJ2-2
CASSQDERGTSGRISSEQFF	TGTGCCAGCAGCCAAGATGAACGGGGGACTAGCGGGAGGATAAGTTCTGAGCAGTTCTTC	TRBD2	few	TRBV3-1	TRBJ2-1
CASTPDRAGGELFF	TGTGCCAGCACCCCTGACAGGGCGGGCGGGGAGCTGTTTTTT	TRBD1	few	TRBV12-3/TRBV12-4	TRBJ2-2
CASSRGTGNDNEQFF	TGTGCCAGCAGTAGAGGGACAGGGAACGACAATGAGCAGTTCTTC	TRBD1	many	TRBV6-5	TRBJ2-1
CASSHTDTAGSEQYF	TGTGCCAGCAGCCACACGGACACCGCTGGCTCCGAGCAGTACTTC	NA	few	TRBV14	TRBJ2-7
CASSQERGEGWGQENQPQHF	TGCGCCAGCAGCCAAGAGAGGGGGGAAGGGTGGGGACAGGAGAATCAGCCCCAGCATTTT	TRBD1	few	TRBV4-1	TRBJ1-5
CASSERTGGDQPQHF	TGTGCCAGCAGTGAAAGGACAGGGGGGGATCAGCCCCAGCATTTT	TRBD1	few	TRBV6-1	TRBJ1-5
CASSPPSGKNHGELFF	TGTGCCAGCAGTCCTCCTAGCGGGAAGAACCACGGGGAGCTGTTTTTT	TRBD2	few	TRBV12-3/TRBV12-4	TRBJ2-2
CASSKGTSGRIGGDTQYF	TGTGCCAGCAGCAAAGGGACTAGCGGGAGGATTGGAGGAGATACGCAGTATTTT	TRBD2	many	TRBV11-2	TRBJ2-3
CASSLAVGLANYGYTF	TGCGCCAGCAGCTTGGCCGTGGGGTTGGCTAACTATGGCTACACCTTC	NA	many	TRBV5-1	TRBJ1-2
CATSRASSRGAFF	TGTGCCACCAGCAGGGCATCGAGCAGGGGGGCTTTCTTT	TRBD1	NA	TRBV15	TRBJ1-1
CASSQGGDNSPLHF	TGTGCCAGCAGCCAAGGGGGGGATAATTCACCCCTCCACTTT	NA	NA	TRBV3-1	TRBJ1-6
CASSKPGRSSYNEQFF	TGTGCCAGCAGCAAACCGGGACGGAGCTCCTACAATGAGCAGTTCTTC	NA	many	TRBV7-9	TRBJ2-1
CASYDKGGTGELFF	TGCGCCAGCTACGATAAGGGAGGCACCGGGGAGCTGTTTTTT	NA	NA	TRBV5-1	TRBJ2-2
CASRPTGLGTGELFF	TGTGCCAGCAGACCAACAGGTCTCGGGACCGGGGAGCTGTTTTTT	NA	NA	TRBV27	TRBJ2-2
CASSSYRGIEQFF	TGTGCCAGCAGCTCCTACAGGGGTATTGAGCAGTTCTTC	TRBD1	few	TRBV6-6	TRBJ2-1
CASSVGLRTNYGYTF	TGTGCCAGCAGCGTAGGGTTGAGGACAAACTATGGCTACACCTTC	NA	NA	TRBV7-8	TRBJ1-2
CASRVSPSSYNEQFF	TGTGCCAGCAGAGTTAGCCCCAGCTCCTACAATGAGCAGTTCTTC	NA	NA	TRBV6-1	TRBJ2-1
CASSPTGTDYNEQFF	TGTGCCAGCAGCCCAACCGGGACTGACTACAATGAGCAGTTCTTC	NA	many	TRBV11-3	TRBJ2-1
CASSLQSTDTQYF	TGTGCCAGCAGTTTACAGTCCACAGATACGCAGTATTTT	NA	many	TRBV12-3/TRBV12-4	TRBJ2-3
CSASAGRTGELFF	TGCAGTGCTTCAGCGGGACGGACCGGGGAGCTGTTTTTT	TRBD2	few	TRBV20-1	TRBJ2-2
CASSLQTGERNTEAFF	TGCGCCAGCAGTCTACAGACAGGGGAACGGAACACTGAAGCTTTCTTT	TRBD1	NA	TRBV4-1	TRBJ1-1
CSARVLATDYYNEQFF	TGCAGTGCTAGAGTTCTGGCAACTGACTACTACAATGAGCAGTTCTTC	NA	many	TRBV20-1	TRBJ2-1
CASSLGMTRAGNYGYTF	TGTGCCAGCAGTCTCGGAATGACACGGGCGGGAAACTATGGCTACACCTTC	NA	NA	TRBV6-1	TRBJ1-2
CASSPTGTSGTEQFF	TGTGCCAGCAGCCCAACCGGGACTAGCGGCACTGAGCAGTTCTTC	TRBD2	many	TRBV13	TRBJ2-1
CSARDVDRIQNEQFF	TGCAGTGCTAGAGACGTTGACAGGATACAGAATGAGCAGTTCTTC	NA	few	TRBV20-1	TRBJ2-1
CASSSLGGRNYGYTF	TGTGCCAGCAGTTCCCTAGGGGGCCGTAACTATGGCTACACCTTC	TRBD1	NA	TRBV28	TRBJ1-2
CATSKALAGEGTTQETQYF	TGTGCCACCAGCAAGGCACTAGCGGGAGAAGGTACCACCCAAGAGACCCAGTACTTC	TRBD2	NA	TRBV15	TRBJ2-5
CASSLLPSDSANYGYTF	TGTGCCAGCAGCCTACTACCCTCGGACAGCGCTAACTATGGCTACACCTTC	NA	many	TRBV6-5	TRBJ1-2
CASSSTGADTEAFF	TGCGCCAGCAGCTCGACAGGGGCGGACACTGAAGCTTTCTTT	TRBD1	few	TRBV5-1	TRBJ1-1
CASSDAPGGRGSNQPQHF	TGTGCCAGCAGTGACGCCCCAGGGGGCCGAGGTAGCAATCAGCCCCAGCATTTT	TRBD1	NA	TRBV12-3/TRBV12-4	TRBJ1-5
CASTLGLGSNEQFF	TGTGCCAGCACCCTGGGACTAGGCAGCAATGAGCAGTTCTTC	TRBD2	NA	TRBV9	TRBJ2-1